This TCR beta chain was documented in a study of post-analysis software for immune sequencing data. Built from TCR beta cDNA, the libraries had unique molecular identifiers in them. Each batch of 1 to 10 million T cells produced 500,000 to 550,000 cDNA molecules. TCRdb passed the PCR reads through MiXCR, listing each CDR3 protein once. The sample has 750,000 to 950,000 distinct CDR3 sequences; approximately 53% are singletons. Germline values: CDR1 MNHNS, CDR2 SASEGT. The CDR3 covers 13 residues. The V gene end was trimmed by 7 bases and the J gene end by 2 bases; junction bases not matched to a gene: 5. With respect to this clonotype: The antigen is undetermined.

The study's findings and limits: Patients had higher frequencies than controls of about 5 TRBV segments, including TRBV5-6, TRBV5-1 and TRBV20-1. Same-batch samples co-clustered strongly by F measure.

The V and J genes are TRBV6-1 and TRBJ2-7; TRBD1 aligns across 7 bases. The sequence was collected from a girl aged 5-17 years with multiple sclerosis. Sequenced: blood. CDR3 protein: CASTWGTAYEQYF. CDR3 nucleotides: TGTGCCAGCACCTGGGGGACAGCCTACGAGCAGTACTTC.